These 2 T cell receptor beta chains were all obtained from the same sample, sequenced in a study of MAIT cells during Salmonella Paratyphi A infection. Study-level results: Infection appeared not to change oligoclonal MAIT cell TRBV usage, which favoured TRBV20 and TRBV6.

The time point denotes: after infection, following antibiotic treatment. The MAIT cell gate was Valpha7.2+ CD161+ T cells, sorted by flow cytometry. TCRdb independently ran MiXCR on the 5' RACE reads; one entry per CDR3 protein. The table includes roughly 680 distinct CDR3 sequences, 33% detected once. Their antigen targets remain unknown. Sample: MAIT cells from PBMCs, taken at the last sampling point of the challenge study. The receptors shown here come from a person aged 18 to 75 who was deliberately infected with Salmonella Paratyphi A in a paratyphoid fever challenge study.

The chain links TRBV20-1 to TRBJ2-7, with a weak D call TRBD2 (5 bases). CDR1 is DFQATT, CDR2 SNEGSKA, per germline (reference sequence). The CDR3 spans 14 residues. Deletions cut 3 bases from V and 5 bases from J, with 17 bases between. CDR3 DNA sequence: TGCAGTGCTAGGGCCGAGGGCGAATTGAACGAGCAGTACTTC. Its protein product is CSARAEGELNEQYF.

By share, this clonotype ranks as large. CDR3 coding DNA: TGTGCCAGCAGCCAAGACGCCGGCACTGGGGCCAACGTCCTGACTTTC. This sequence encodes CASSQDAGTGANVLTF. The V and J genes are TRBV4-2 and TRBJ2-6; D not certain. The V end was cut by 0 bases, the J end by 2 bases, with 8 bases between. Germline CDR1 reads LGHNA; CDR2 reads YNFKEQ. The CDR3 has 16 residues.